The entry below describes one T cell receptor (beta chain). Antigen unknown. Generated by immunoSEQ multiplex PCR, the TCRdb table keeps only in-frame clones and is missing some. The data contain roughly 100,000 clones, roughly 93% of them singletons. These data come from a study of graft-versus-host responses after intestinal transplantation. Study-level information: Recipients uniformly received anti-thymocyte globulin induction, followed by tacrolimus and steroids for approximately 3 years.

The CDR3 loop spans 15 amino acids. Germline assignment: CDR1 MNHEY and CDR2 SMNVEV (reference sequence). Trimming removed 5 bases from V and 5 bases from J, with 16 bases in between. The chain is built from TRBV27 and TRBJ2-1, with D possibly being TRBD1 (6 bases). This specimen was unstimulated CD8+ T cells sorted from spleen or lymph node cells, taken before intestinal transplant. The TCR originated in a human donor who received an intestinal transplant. Written as DNA, the CDR3 is TGTGCCAGCAGTCACAGGGAGCCACCCGACAATGAGCAGTTCTTC. Translated: CASSHREPPDNEQFF.